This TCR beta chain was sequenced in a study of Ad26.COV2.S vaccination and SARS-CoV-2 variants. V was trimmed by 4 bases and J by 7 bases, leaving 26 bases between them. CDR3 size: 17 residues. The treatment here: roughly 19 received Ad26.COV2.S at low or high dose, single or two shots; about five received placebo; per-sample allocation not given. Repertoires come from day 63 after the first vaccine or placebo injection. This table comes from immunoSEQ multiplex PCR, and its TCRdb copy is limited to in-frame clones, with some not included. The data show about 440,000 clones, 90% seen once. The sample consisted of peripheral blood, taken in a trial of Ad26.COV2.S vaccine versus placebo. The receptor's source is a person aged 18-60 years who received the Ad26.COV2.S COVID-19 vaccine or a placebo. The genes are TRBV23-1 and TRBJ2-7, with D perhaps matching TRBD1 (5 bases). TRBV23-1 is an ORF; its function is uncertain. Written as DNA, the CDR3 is TGCGCCAGCAGTCTTTACCCCTTAAGGGGCTCGTTCCGGGAGCAGTACTTC. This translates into CASSLYPLRGSFREQYF.